The next 8 T cell receptor beta chains were all read from a single sample in a study of T-cell reconstitution after alpha-beta-depleted transplantation in children (dated by TCRdb to the mid-2010s). Library generation was performed with PCR. The sample was run on an Illumina HiSeq 2500. Molecular barcoding was employed in the preparation of TCR libraries, with unique molecular identifiers being used to normalize TCRbeta repertoire quantification. TCRdb reran the public reads through fastp at Q25 and MiXCR, keeping productive beta chains. All rows with the same CDR3 protein become a single entry with the most common DNA and genes. The sample has about 290,000 distinct CDR3 sequences on record, around 10% of them singletons. Less than 9% of the sample is in the top ten clones. In the paper's terms, the treatment or condition label means: allogeneic hematopoietic cell transplantation with graft depleted of TCRalphabeta T cells and CD19 B cells.

Source: PBMCs, taken before TCRalphabeta/CD19-depleted stem cell transplant. All receptors come from a boy in the first two years of life with acute myeloid leukemia, due to receive a stem cell transplant.

This clonotype was observed a few times. The chain recombines TRBV4-1 with TRBJ2-2, with TRBD2 identical over 10 bases. The V segment lost 2 bases and the J segment 1 base; nucleotides outside the gene matches: 1. The germline gives CDR1 MGHRA, CDR2 YSYEKL. CDR3 length equals 16 residues. This CDR3 reads CASSQWTSGNTGELFF. As DNA, the CDR3 is TGCGCCAGCAGCCAATGGACTAGCGGGAACACCGGGGAGCTGTTTTTT.

This clonotype was observed at least ten times. This chain links TRBV28 with TRBJ2-4; 7 bases fit TRBD1. V shed 2 bases, J shed 0 bases, and the junction held 7 bases outside the gene matches. CDR1 is MDHEN and CDR2 is SYDVKM in the germline V gene. The CDR3 is made up of 17 amino acids. CDR3 sequence: CASSLDGDSLAKNIQYF. The CDR3 coding sequence is TGTGCCAGCAGTTTAGACGGGGACAGTCTAGCCAAAAACATTCAGTACTTC.

This clonotype was recorded at least ten times. The chain has TRBV19 and TRBJ1-2; TRBD1 aligns across 10 bases. Germline-derived CDR1 and CDR2 are LNHDA and SQIVND (reference sequence). The CDR3 is made up of 13 amino acids. V trimming: 6 bases; J trimming: 3 bases; junction bases outside the gene matches: 1. The CDR3 sequence: CASRGQGHYGYTF. CDR3 sequence (DNA): TGTGCCAGTAGGGGACAGGGGCACTATGGCTACACCTTC.

This clonotype showed up just a few times. The chain has TRBV20-1 and TRBJ2-7; 9 bases agree with TRBD1. CDR3 size: 16 residues. CDR1 is DFQATT, CDR2 SNEGSKA, per germline (reference sequence). Trimming removed 0 bases from V and 2 bases from J; junction bases left unmatched: 8. In nucleotides, the CDR3 is TGCAGTGCTAGAGAGGGGGGACAGGGCACCCCCTACGAGCAGTACTTC. Its protein product is CSAREGGQGTPYEQYF.

This clonotype has ten or more counts. The chain links TRBV19 to TRBJ2-2, with D possibly being TRBD2 (6 bases). V lost 3 bases, J lost 2 bases, and 10 bases lay in between. The CDR3 contains 15 residues. CDR1 is LNHDA and CDR2 is SQIVND in the germline V gene (reference sequence). CDR3: CASSMRERNTGELFF. DNA of the CDR3: TGTGCCAGTAGTATGCGGGAACGCAACACCGGGGAGCTGTTTTTT.

The sample holds many counts of this clonotype. Compared with germline, one end of the junction differs, possibly owing to a read error. The chain has TRBV6-5 and TRBJ2-1; 9 bases map to TRBD1. Germline V lookup: CDR1 MNHEY, CDR2 SVGAGI. The CDR3 covers 14 residues. CDR3 in DNA: TGTGCCAGCAGTTACTCGATCACGGGGGACAGGGAGCTCTTC. Protein: CASSYSITGDRELF.

This clonotype has a count of ten or more. The V gene is TRBV9, the J gene TRBJ2-1, with 9 bases aligning to TRBD2. There are 17 residues in the CDR3. With V trimmed by 6 bases and J by 9 bases, 19 bases remained unmatched. CDR1 SGDLS and CDR2 YYNGEE come from the germline V gene. CDR3 residues: CASNREGVAGVRSEQFF. Here the CDR3 DNA reads TGTGCCAGCAACCGTGAAGGGGTAGCGGGAGTTCGGAGTGAGCAGTTCTTC. Using reference TRBV9 and TRBJ2-1 for the parts outside the CDR3, the full variable domain is DSGVTQTPKHLITATGQRVTLRCSPRSGDLSVYWYQQSLDQGLQFLIQYYNGEERAKGNILERFSAQQFPDLHSELNLSSLELGDSALYFCASNREGVAGVRSEQFFGPGTRLTVL.

This clonotype was seen many times. The rearrangement joins TRBV20-1 to TRBJ2-1, with D unclear. The CDR3 is made up of 11 amino acids. Germline CDR1 reads DFQATT; CDR2 reads SNEGSKA (reference sequence). V dropped 4 bases and J dropped 10 bases, with 11 bases sitting between them. For the CDR3, the DNA is TGCAGTGCTATTATCATCAGGGAGCAGTTCTTC. As protein: CSAIIIREQFF.